Sequencing of this T cell receptor beta chain was carried out in a study of blood T cell repertoires in COVID-19. About the study: The cDNA or gDNA used as material had been derived from T cells, B-cell-depleted T cells, or PBMCs.

Original handling: The authors estimated nucleated cell counts from reference gene primer amplification. The data were produced by immunoSEQ multiplex PCR, yet TCRdb's version contains in-frame clones alone and is incomplete. That table is the source of V, J and clone size, and D and trimming were worked out from the DNA. The table records approximately 220,000 clones, under 90% of them present only once. The specimen sequenced was peripheral blood. This sequence was found in a woman between 40 and 50 years old with active or convalescent COVID-19.

CDR3 sequence (DNA): TGTGCCAGCAGCGTTTCCAGGGCAAATTCACCCCTCCACTTT. This encodes CASSVSRANSPLHF. The rearrangement uses TRBV9 and TRBJ1-6; D is perhaps TRBD1 (5 bases). Germline-derived CDR1 and CDR2 are SGDLS and YYNGEE. The CDR3 sequence is 14 residues long. Trimming pared 2 bases from V and 7 bases from J, leaving 10 bases between.